This T cell receptor beta chain was identified during a study of blood T cell repertoires in COVID-19. The overall study: Samples of COVID-19 (acute and convalescent) were obtained from the United States, Italy and Spain. From T cells, B-cell-depleted T cells, or PBMCs came the material, which was cDNA or gDNA.

Per the original methods: From reference gene primer amplification, estimates of nucleated cell counts were derived. TCRdb's copy holds only in-frame clones and misses some; the assay was immunoSEQ multiplex PCR. V, J and clone size derive from that table, while D and trimming were established from the DNA sequence. This sample has tens of thousands of clones, with more than 75% found just once. Germline-derived CDR1 and CDR2 are MGHRA and YSYEKL. Trimming took 3 bases from V and 5 from J; bases not matched to a gene: 13. CDR3 length: 18 amino acids. Material for sequencing was peripheral blood. The sequence came from a woman aged 55 to 70 with acute or convalescent COVID-19. The gene calls are TRBV4-1 and TRBJ1-4; 9 bases are a match to TRBD1. CDR3 bases: TGCGCCAGCAGCCAGGCTACGGGACAGGGTTCCTTAAATGAAAAACTGTTTTTT. Its protein product is CASSQATGQGSLNEKLFF.